A single sample is the source of the 32 T cell receptor beta chains below, sequenced in a study of T cells in Graves' hyperthyroidism and ophthalmopathy. What was amplified from RNA transcripts were TCR beta CDR3 regions. HTBI primers were employed in a first-round RT-PCR of the TCR CDR3. One entry per CDR3 protein, called by TCRdb with MiXCR from the multiplex PCR reads. The table shows about 620,000 distinct CDR3 sequences, with around 16% occurring only once. Sample: blood. The receptors stem from a woman under 40 with Graves' hyperthyroidism.

This clonotype was seen many times. J is TRBJ1-4 and V is TRBV18; no definite D call. CDR1 KGHSH and CDR2 LQKENI come from the germline V gene. The CDR3 runs to 13 residues. V lost 7 bases and J lost 4, with 10 bases in between. DNA of the CDR3: TGTGCCAGCTTCCGCCAATTTAATGAAAAACTGTTTTTT. It specifies CASFRQFNEKLFF.

The table lists this clonotype with a few counts. This chain uses TRBV4-2 with TRBJ1-2; TRBD1 might be the D (5 bases). Germline V gene data show CDR1 as LGHNA and CDR2 as YNFKEQ. There are 15 residues in the CDR3. The V end was cut by 0 bases, the J end by 0 bases, with 8 bases between. The CDR3 DNA reads as TGTGCCAGCAGCCAAGAACAGGATACTAACTATGGCTACACCTTC. As protein: CASSQEQDTNYGYTF.

The V call is TRBV30, the J call TRBJ2-7; D is uncertain. Germline assignment: CDR1 GTSNPN and CDR2 SVGIG (reference sequence). Trimming took 5 bases from V and 0 from J, leaving 11 bases between them. The length of the CDR3 is 13 residues. CDR3 nucleotide sequence: TGTGCCTGGGGCCCGGGTAGCTCCTACGAGCAGTACTTC. It is translated as CAWGPGSSYEQYF. The entire variable domain, with the rest obtained from reference TRBV30 and TRBJ2-7, is as follows: SQTIHQWPATLVQPVGSPLSLECTVEGTSNPNLYWYRQAAGRGLQLLFYSVGIGQISSEVPQNLSASRPQDRQFILSSKKLLLSDSGFYLCAWGPGSSYEQYFGPGTRLTVT.

This clonotype was counted many times. The chain employs TRBV7-8 and TRBJ2-1; possibly TRBD2 for D (6 bases). The CDR3 totals 15 residues. The V end lost 1 base, the J end lost 8 bases, and 15 bases lay between the germline ends. CDR1 is SGHVS and CDR2 is FQNEAQ in the germline V gene. The CDR3 nucleotides are TGTGCCAGCAGCTTAGTGTCCCTCGGCGGGGATGAGCAGTTCTTC. It translates to CASSLVSLGGDEQFF.

This clonotype was seen only a few times. The V call is TRBV7-2, the J call TRBJ1-2; tentatively, D is TRBD1 (5 bases). V was cut by 8 bases and J by 3 bases, with 19 bases left in between. CDR1 SGHTA and CDR2 FQGNSA come from the germline V gene. The CDR3 runs 15 residues. CDR3 sequence reads: CASGPLIQGDYGYTF. Written as DNA, the CDR3 is TGTGCCAGCGGCCCGCTAATTCAGGGTGACTATGGCTACACCTTC.

This clonotype has only one observation. This chain connects TRBV2 to TRBJ2-1; a weak D match, TRBD2 (7 bases). This CDR3 is built from 13 residues. Trimming removed 8 bases from V and 12 bases from J, with 20 bases in between. Germline CDR1 SNHLY, CDR2 FYNNEI. The CDR3 loop is CASHPDGGLGQFF. CDR3 in DNA: TGTGCCAGCCATCCCGACGGGGGGCTAGGGCAGTTCTTC. The full variable domain, in which reference TRBV2 and TRBJ2-1 provide the parts outside the CDR3, is EPEVTQTPSHQVTQMGQEVILRCVPISNHLYFYWYRQILGQKVEFLVSFYNNEISEKSEIFDDQFSVERPDGSNFTLKIRSTKLEDSAMYFCASHPDGGLGQFFGPGTRLTVL.

At least ten counts were recorded for this clonotype. The rearrangement uses TRBV30 and TRBJ1-1; D is uncertain. The germline V and J ends were trimmed by 0 bases and 4 bases, with 3 bases remaining between them. The CDR3 is made up of 11 amino acids. Germline V lookup: CDR1 GTSNPN, CDR2 SVGIG (reference sequence). The CDR3 reads CAWSVPTEAFF. CDR3 in DNA: TGTGCCTGGAGTGTACCCACTGAAGCTTTCTTT.

The table lists this clonotype with many counts. This sequence joins TRBV3-1 and TRBJ2-5, with D unresolved. Germline CDR1 LGHDT, CDR2 YNNKEL (reference sequence). CDR3 size: 14 residues. V was pared by 2 bases and J by 1 base, with 8 bases between. The CDR3 sequence is CASSQSGGQETQYF. The CDR3 bases are TGTGCCAGCAGCCAATCCGGCGGCCAAGAGACCCAGTACTTC.

This clonotype was recorded many times. The chain joins TRBV5-1 to TRBJ1-2; a possible D gene is TRBD1 (5 bases). The germline V gene encodes CDR1 SGHRS and CDR2 YFSETQ. The CDR3 consists of 14 residues. V was pared by 7 bases and J by 8 bases, with 21 bases between. CDR3 sequence reads: CASFRQPSSGGYTF. The CDR3 DNA follows: TGCGCCAGCTTCCGACAGCCCTCTTCTGGGGGCTACACCTTC.

The V call is TRBV7-2, the J call TRBJ2-2, with a tentative D call TRBD2 (6 bases). This CDR3 spans 15 amino acids. The germline gives CDR1 SGHTA, CDR2 FQGNSA. The V and J ends lost 5 bases and 4 bases respectively, with 14 bases between them. In nucleotides, the CDR3 is TGTGCCAGCAGCCCAATTGGAGGGGTCACCGGGGAGCTGTTTTTT. The encoded protein is CASSPIGGVTGELFF.

This clonotype appeared a few times. The chain couples TRBV14 to TRBJ2-7; D assignment may be TRBD1 or TRBD2 (5 bases each). Germline CDR1 SGHDN, CDR2 FVKESK. The CDR3 consists of 15 residues. Trimming took 0 bases from V and 6 from J, leaving 15 bases between them. CDR3 DNA sequence: TGTGCCAGCAGCCAAGATAGGGTCTCGGGGCGCGAGCAGTACTTC. Translating it yields CASSQDRVSGREQYF.

This clonotype was seen only a few times. The chain joins TRBV9 to TRBJ1-6; unclear D gene. With 0 bases removed from V and 9 bases from J, the gap between germline ends came to 7 bases. The CDR3 contains 13 residues. Germline CDR1 and CDR2: SGDLS and YYNGEE. DNA of the CDR3: TGTGCCAGCAGCGTAGTAGAAGCTTCACCCCTCCACTTT. It specifies CASSVVEASPLHF. Together with reference TRBV9 and TRBJ1-6, the CDR3 gives the full variable domain: DSGVTQTPKHLITATGQRVTLRCSPRSGDLSVYWYQQSLDQGLQFLIQYYNGEERAKGNILERFSAQQFPDLHSELNLSSLELGDSALYFCASSVVEASPLHFGNGTRLTVT.

This clonotype appeared a few times. The chain combines TRBV19 with TRBJ1-1; D perhaps matches TRBD1 (5 bases). The CDR3 loop spans 13 amino acids. The germline V gene has CDR1 LNHDA and CDR2 SQIVND (reference sequence). V lost 5 bases, J lost 6 bases, and 13 bases lay in between. The CDR3 DNA reads TGTGCCAGTAGTCGAACAGGTTCCGCTGAAGCTTTCTTT. As protein: CASSRTGSAEAFF.

Ten or more counts support this clonotype. The DNA for the CDR3 is TGTGCCAGCAGGGAGACGGTCACAGATACGCAGTATTTT. Its protein is CASRETVTDTQYF. This sequence joins TRBV11-3 and TRBJ2-3; no clear D. This CDR3 region has 13 residues. Looked up from germline, CDR1 is SGHNT and CDR2 is YENEEA. Trimming took 6 bases from V and 2 from J, leaving 9 bases between them.

This sequence joins TRBV19 and TRBJ2-1; 11 bases fit TRBD1. The V gene's germline CDR1 is LNHDA and CDR2 SQIVND (reference sequence). Trimming at V came to 4 bases and at J to 3 bases, leaving 5 bases not matched to a gene. This CDR3 region has 16 residues. The CDR3 bases are TGTGCCAGTAGTAATACCGGGACAGGGGGCTACAATGAGCAGTTCTTC. Translation: CASSNTGTGGYNEQFF.

This clonotype has ten or more counts. The genes are TRBV10-2 and TRBJ2-5; TRBD1 is a possible D gene (5 bases). Trimming took off 3 bases at V and 4 bases at J, with 9 bases between the two ends. Germline V gene data show CDR1 as WSHSY and CDR2 as SAAADI. The CDR3 is made up of 13 amino acids. CDR3 in DNA: TGCGCCAGCAGTGAAGGGGTCCGAGAGACCCAGTACTTC. Translation: CASSEGVRETQYF.

Many counts were recorded for this clonotype. The chain is built from TRBV12-3 or TRBV12-4 and TRBJ1-2; D call uncertain. V lost 5 bases and J lost 3, with 16 bases in between. This CDR3 is 15 amino acids long. The CDR3 DNA reads TGTGCCAGCAGTGTACGGACGCCCGAGGACTATGGCTACACCTTC. Translated, it gives CASSVRTPEDYGYTF.

This chain joins TRBV19 and TRBJ2-3, with 9 bases fitting TRBD2. This CDR3 region has 15 residues. Germline CDR1 is LNHDA and CDR2 is SQIVND (reference sequence). The junction had 7 bases not matched to a gene; V was cut back by 8 bases and J by 1 base. CDR3 amino acids: CASSSPSGGTDTQYF. The CDR3 bases are TGTGCCAGTTCCTCTCCTAGCGGGGGCACAGATACGCAGTATTTT.

The chain couples TRBV29-1 to TRBJ1-2; D is perhaps TRBD1 (6 bases). Germline values: CDR1 SQVTM, CDR2 ANQGSEA. The CDR3 sequence is 19 residues long. V was cut by 4 bases and J by 7 bases, with 34 bases left in between. The CDR3 nucleotides are TGCAGCGTTGGTCGTCGGGGGGCAGCTCTCCGTTCGTTCGGTAGTGGCTACACCTTC. This gives the protein CSVGRRGAALRSFGSGYTF.

The rearrangement links TRBV20-1 to TRBJ2-7; 10 nucleotides match TRBD2. This CDR3 contains 16 residues. V trimming: 6 bases; J trimming: 0 bases; junction bases outside the gene matches: 11. The germline gives CDR1 DFQATT, CDR2 SNEGSKA (reference sequence). CDR3 in DNA: TGCAGTGCGTATCCCAAAGGACTAGCGGTCTCCTACGAGCAGTACTTC. Its translation is CSAYPKGLAVSYEQYF.

The sample holds a few counts of this clonotype. Relative to the germline gene, one junction end is altered; a read error may explain this. J is TRBJ2-7 and V is TRBV7-2, with TRBD2 as a possible D gene (6 bases). CDR1 is SGHTA, CDR2 FQGNSA, per germline. The CDR3 runs to 14 residues. The CDR3 region is CASGFDSGPYEQYF. CDR3 bases: TGTGCCAGCGGCTTCGACAGCGGGCCTTACGAGCAGTACTTC.

This clonotype was found many times. The J gene is TRBJ1-5, the V gene TRBV27; D call uncertain. Germline V lookup: CDR1 MNHEY, CDR2 SMNVEV (reference sequence). Trimming shortened V by 0 bases and J by 0 bases, and 12 bases separated the two germline ends. The CDR3 is 17 residues long. CDR3 region: CASSLSWPTDSNQPQHF. The CDR3 DNA reads as TGTGCCAGCAGTTTATCATGGCCTACAGATAGCAATCAGCCCCAGCATTTT.

This chain joins TRBV6-1 and TRBJ2-2; D gene ambiguous. V lost 3 bases, J lost 11 bases, and 4 bases lay in between. The CDR3 runs 10 residues. Germline CDR1 MNHNS, CDR2 SASEGT. The CDR3 nucleotides are TGTGCCAGCAGTGACCCAGAGCTGTTTTTT. It is translated as CASSDPELFF.

The sample holds many counts of this clonotype. The chain links TRBV6-5 to TRBJ1-1; a possible D gene is TRBD1 (6 bases). The CDR3 contains 14 residues. Germline-derived CDR1 and CDR2 are MNHEY and SVGAGI. Trimming shortened V by 6 bases and J by 1 base, and 12 bases separated the two germline ends. As DNA, the CDR3 is TGTGCCAGCAGGTTAGGGGGAACGAACACTGAAGCTTTCTTT. It codes for CASRLGGTNTEAFF.

The gene calls are TRBV29-1 and TRBJ1-5, with 9 bases fitting TRBD1. The CDR3 length is 14 residues. The trim removed 5 bases at V and 5 bases at J, leaving 7 bases unmatched. Germline V gives CDR1 SQVTM, CDR2 ANQGSEA. CDR3 loop: CSVRGQGRDQPQHF. The CDR3 DNA follows: TGCAGCGTTCGGGGACAGGGTAGGGATCAGCCCCAGCATTTT. Using reference TRBV29-1 and TRBJ1-5 for the parts outside the CDR3, the full variable domain is SAVISQKPSRDICQRGTSLTIQCQVDSQVTMMFWYRQQPGQSLTLIATANQGSEATYESGFVIDKFPISRPNLTFSTLTVSNMSPEDSSIYLCSVRGQGRDQPQHFGDGTRLSIL.

This clonotype has only a few counts. This chain connects TRBV20-1 to TRBJ2-1; 7 positions match TRBD2. V shed 6 bases, J shed 10 bases, and the junction held 15 bases outside the gene matches. Germline V CDR1 and CDR2: DFQATT, SNEGSKA (reference sequence). The CDR3 loop spans 14 amino acids. CDR3 in DNA: TGCAGTGCCCCCGGGCTAGCGGAGCCGTGGGAGCAGTTCTTC. Translation gives CSAPGLAEPWEQFF.

This chain connects TRBV5-1 to TRBJ2-3; D not certain. The end of the DNA is better explained by TRBJ1-5, so the J call may be wrong. Germline V gene data show CDR1 as SGHRS and CDR2 as YFSETQ. This CDR3 is built from 19 residues. CDR3 loop: CASSLGLVGTSGSTDTQHF. The CDR3 DNA sequence: TGCGCCAGCAGCTTAGGTTTAGTCGGAACTAGCGGGAGCACAGATACGCAGCATTTT.

A remark on this clonotype: At one of its ends the junction is not consistent with the germline gene, which may arise from a read error. The chain combines TRBV5-1 with TRBJ2-3; TRBD1 matches 7 bases. Germline-derived CDR1 and CDR2 are SGHRS and YFSETQ. There are 15 residues in the CDR3. The CDR3 is CASSVTATGTVTQYF. CDR3 coding DNA: TGCGCCAGCAGCGTTACGGCTACGGGGACAGTTACGCAGTATTTT.

In its sample, this clonotype was seen a few times. The chain employs TRBV20-1 and TRBJ1-2; D is unresolved. Germline V lookup: CDR1 DFQATT, CDR2 SNEGSKA (reference sequence). The ends were cut back, 4 bases at V and 7 bases at J, with 7 bases in the middle. The CDR3 is 10 amino acids. The CDR3 nucleotides read TGCAGTGCTATATCAGCTGGCTACACCTTC. Protein sequence: CSAISAGYTF.

This clonotype was counted ten times or more. The chain combines TRBV3-1 with TRBJ2-7; D is perhaps TRBD2 (6 bases). Looked up from germline, CDR1 is LGHDT and CDR2 is YNNKEL (reference sequence). This CDR3 contains 15 residues. Trimming stripped 5 bases from V and 0 bases from J, with 14 bases between. CDR3: CASSSRGKSSYEQYF. CDR3 DNA sequence: TGTGCCAGCAGCTCGCGGGGCAAGAGCTCCTACGAGCAGTACTTC.

The chain carries TRBV20-1 and TRBJ2-3, with D possibly called TRBD1 or TRBD2 (6 bases each). This CDR3 contains 15 residues. The V end was cut by 6 bases, the J end by 2 bases, with 18 bases between. Germline V gene sequence: CDR1 DFQATT, CDR2 SNEGSKA (reference sequence). This CDR3 reads CSAPEGGRLTDTQYF. The CDR3, as DNA: TGCAGTGCCCCGGAGGGGGGACGACTCACAGATACGCAGTATTTT.

This clonotype was seen more than once but under ten times. V gene TRBV6-1 combines with J gene TRBJ1-2, with 8 bases fitting TRBD1. Trimming at V came to 6 bases and at J to 3 bases, leaving 12 bases not matched to a gene. Germline values: CDR1 MNHNS, CDR2 SASEGT. The CDR3 sequence is 16 residues long. The CDR3: CASSPWTGQKDYGYTF. For the CDR3, the DNA is TGTGCCAGCAGCCCGTGGACAGGGCAGAAAGACTATGGCTACACCTTC.